A selection of T cell receptor beta chains follows, all from one sample in a study of Ad26.COV2.S vaccination and SARS-CoV-2 variants. Assay used: immunoSEQ multiplex PCR; TCRdb lists only in-frame clones, some missing. The profile covers roughly 390,000 clones, with more than 85% appearing a single time and 3.5% taken by the ten largest. The sample in question was peripheral blood, obtained in a trial of Ad26.COV2.S vaccine versus placebo. Source of these receptors: a person between 18 and 60 years old who received the Ad26.COV2.S COVID-19 vaccine or a placebo. CDR3s include the opening cysteine and the closing phenylalanine or tryptophan. The D gene is left open where the match is weak. Rows give clone size only sometimes, using once, few, many, or a class for an expanded clone.

abundance | d_gene | len | j_gene | v_gene | CDR3aa | CDR3nt
NA | TRBD1 | 14 | TRBJ1-2 | TRBV7-2 | CASSGRQGPDGYTF | TGTGCCAGCAGCGGACGACAGGGCCCGGATGGCTACACCTTC
NA | NA | 12 | TRBJ2-3 | TRBV4-1 | CASGRGGDTQYF | TGCGCCAGCGGTCGGGGTGGAGATACGCAGTATTTT
NA | TRBD1 | 14 | TRBJ1-2 | TRBV29-1 | CSVEEQGAGYGYTF | TGCAGCGTTGAAGAACAGGGGGCAGGCTATGGCTACACCTTC
NA | TRBD1 | 14 | TRBJ1-1 | TRBV27 | CASSADRGPAEAFF | TGTGCCAGCAGTGCGGACAGGGGCCCAGCTGAAGCTTTCTTT
NA | TRBD2 | 20 | TRBJ2-3 | TRBV28 | CASSLFLAGGALTRTDTQYF | TGTGCCAGCAGTTTATTTCTAGCGGGTGGGGCTCTCACCCGCACAGATACGCAGTATTTT
NA | NA | 14 | TRBJ1-2 | TRBV19 | CASTLLGLEGGYTF | TGTGCCAGTACCCTACTGGGGTTGGAGGGTGGCTACACCTTC
NA | NA | 13 | TRBJ1-3 | TRBV7-8 | CASSLDSGNTIYF | TGTGCCAGCAGTCTCGACTCTGGAAACACCATATATTTT
NA | TRBD1 | 14 | TRBJ1-2 | TRBV13 | CASSLMTGGSGYTF | TGTGCCAGCAGCTTGATGACAGGGGGCAGTGGCTACACCTTC
once | NA | 13 | TRBJ2-2 | TRBV18 | CASSPMNTGELFF | TGTGCCAGCTCACCAATGAACACCGGGGAGCTGTTTTTT
NA | NA | 15 | TRBJ2-1 | TRBV19 | CASSIEGSSYNEQFF | TGTGCCAGTAGTATCGAAGGGAGCTCCTACAATGAGCAGTTCTTC
NA | TRBD1 | 16 | TRBJ2-1 | TRBV12-5 | CASGSGTGGMVTEQFF | TGTGCTAGTGGTTCCGGGACAGGGGGCATGGTAACGGAGCAGTTCTTC
NA | TRBD2 | 15 | TRBJ2-2 | TRBV9 | CASSVVPGGVGELFF | TGTGCCAGCAGCGTAGTCCCGGGGGGTGTCGGGGAGCTGTTTTTT
NA | NA | 14 | TRBJ2-2 | TRBV11-1 | CASSPGENTGELFF | TGTGCCAGCAGCCCGGGGGAGAACACCGGGGAGCTGTTTTTT
NA | TRBD1 | 13 | TRBJ1-1 | TRBV10-1 | CASSRTGESEAFF | TGCGCCAGCAGCCGAACAGGGGAGTCTGAAGCTTTCTTT
few | TRBD1 | 15 | TRBJ1-2 | TRBV14 | CASSHRTGTNYGYTF | TGTGCCAGCAGCCACCGGACAGGCACAAACTATGGCTACACCTTC